This entry is about one T cell receptor beta chain. Method: immunoSEQ multiplex PCR; TCRdb's copy keeps in-frame clones and lacks some. The sample consists of about 68,000 clones, over 90% of them appearing once. Before the COVID-19 pandemic, during about 2010-2018, CD4+ T cells were taken from unexposed donors. The data belong to a study of CD4 T cells in relation to SARS-CoV-2 and coronaviruses. V was clipped by 0 bases and J by 6 bases, with 21 bases between them. Germline V lookup: CDR1 LNHNV, CDR2 YYDKDF (reference sequence). The CDR3 spans 17 residues. The sample consisted of naive CD4+ T cells from PBMCs. Subset defined: naive CD4+ T cells isolated by negative enrichment. The chain has TRBV15 and TRBJ2-7; D not certain. The TCR comes from a human donor in good health. CDR3 bases: TGTGCCACCAGCAGAGATAATTCCGAGGTTAGAATCTCCGAGCAGTACTTC. It translates to CATSRDNSEVRISEQYF.